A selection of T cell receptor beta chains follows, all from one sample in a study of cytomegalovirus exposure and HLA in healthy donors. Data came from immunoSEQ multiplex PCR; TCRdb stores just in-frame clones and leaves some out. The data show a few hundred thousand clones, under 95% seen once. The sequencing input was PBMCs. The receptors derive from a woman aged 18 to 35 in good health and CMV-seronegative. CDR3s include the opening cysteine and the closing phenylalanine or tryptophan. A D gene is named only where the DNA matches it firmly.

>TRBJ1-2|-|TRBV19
CASTETGRYGYTF
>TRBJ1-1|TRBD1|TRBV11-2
CASSKGTGGTEAFF
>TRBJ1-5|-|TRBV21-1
CASSDNRGHQPQHF
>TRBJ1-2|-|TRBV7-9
CASSLVEQYYGYTF
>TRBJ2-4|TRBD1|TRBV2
CASMGDRAQNIQYF
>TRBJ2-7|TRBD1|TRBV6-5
CASVRGTGGPYEQYF
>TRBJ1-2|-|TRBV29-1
CSVETRDNNYGYTF
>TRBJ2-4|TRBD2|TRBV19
CASSIRLAGGVAKNIQYF
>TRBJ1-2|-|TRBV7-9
CASSLRGYDGYTF
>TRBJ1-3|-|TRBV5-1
CASSPGFPSGNTIYF
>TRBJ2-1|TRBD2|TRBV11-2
CASSLFNGLAGVGNEQFF
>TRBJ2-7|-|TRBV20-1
CSAPSRGEQYF
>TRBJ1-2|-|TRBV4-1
CASSQGIGFNYGYTF
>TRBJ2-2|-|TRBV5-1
CASSLGTVSNTGELFF
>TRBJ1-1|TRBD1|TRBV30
CASGQGGMNTEAFF
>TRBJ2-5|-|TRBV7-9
CASSLDRHEKTQYF
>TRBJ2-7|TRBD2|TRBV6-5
CATSAGLAGDEQYF
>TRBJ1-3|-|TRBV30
CAWSPVGNTIYF
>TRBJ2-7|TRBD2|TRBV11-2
CASHGGSGSYEQYF
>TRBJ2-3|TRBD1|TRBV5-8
CATGRDRPINTQYF
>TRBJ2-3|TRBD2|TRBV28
CASSFVGLAGVSDTQYF
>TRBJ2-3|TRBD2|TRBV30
CAWSVASGVTDTQYF
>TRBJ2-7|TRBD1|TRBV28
CASMRGRPFEQYF
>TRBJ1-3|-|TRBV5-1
CASSLGAEGNTIYF
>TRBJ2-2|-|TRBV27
CASRRGGIGNTGELFF
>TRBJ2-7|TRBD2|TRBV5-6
CASSLAGLAGTSYEQYF
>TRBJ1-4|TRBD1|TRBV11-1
CASSLDRGTEKLFF
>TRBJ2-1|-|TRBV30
CAWSQRSDEQFF
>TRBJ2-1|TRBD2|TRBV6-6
CASSLTPSGIPSEQFF
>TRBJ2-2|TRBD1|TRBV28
CASSLDRGDTGELFF
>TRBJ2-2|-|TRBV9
CASSPRVDGELFF
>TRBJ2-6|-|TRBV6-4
CASSDSDSSTGANVLTF
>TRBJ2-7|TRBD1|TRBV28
CASRPDRGGSYEQYF
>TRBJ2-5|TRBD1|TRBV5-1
CASSLAPLTYRGRRNGREAQYF
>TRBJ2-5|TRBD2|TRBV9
CASSVTSGTETQYF
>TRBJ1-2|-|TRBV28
CASSLGAGLGYGYTF
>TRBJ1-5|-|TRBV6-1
CASSEEYGGGGSVMSQHF
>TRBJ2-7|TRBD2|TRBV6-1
CASSDESGTSYEQYF
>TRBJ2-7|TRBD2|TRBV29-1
CSVETSGISYEQYF
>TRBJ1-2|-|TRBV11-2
CASSLDANPYGYTF
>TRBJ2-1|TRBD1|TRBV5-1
CASSLGTGGNEQFF
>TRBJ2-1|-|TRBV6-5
CASSYLSRGPLDEQFF
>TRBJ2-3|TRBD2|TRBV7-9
CASSPGLAGVSTDTQYF
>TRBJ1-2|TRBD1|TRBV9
CASSVEIGQGARYGYTF
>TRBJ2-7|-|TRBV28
CASSGILALDYEQYF
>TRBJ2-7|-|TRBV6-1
CASSEIGAYEQYF
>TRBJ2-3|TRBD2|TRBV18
CASSVELAGRDTQYF
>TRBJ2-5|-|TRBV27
CASSLVAPDTPRETQYF
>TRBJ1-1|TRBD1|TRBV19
CASLRQGGNTEAFF
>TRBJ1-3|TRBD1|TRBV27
CASKGQGISGNTIYF
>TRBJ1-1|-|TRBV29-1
CSVAHSSSEAFF
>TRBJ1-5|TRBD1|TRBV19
CASSDTGEGNQPQHF
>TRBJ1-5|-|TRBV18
CASSPRRGDSNQPQHF
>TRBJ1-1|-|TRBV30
CAWVTGYTEAFF
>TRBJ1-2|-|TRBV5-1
CASSLPGQNYGYTF
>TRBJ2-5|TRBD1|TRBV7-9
CASIQGVYQETQYF
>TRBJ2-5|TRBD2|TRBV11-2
CASSLTTSGPIQETQYF
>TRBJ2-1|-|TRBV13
CASGVLDIPNEQFF
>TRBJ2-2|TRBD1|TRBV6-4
CASRRDSYTGELFF
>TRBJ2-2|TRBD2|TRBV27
CASRPLTGTSDFGELFF